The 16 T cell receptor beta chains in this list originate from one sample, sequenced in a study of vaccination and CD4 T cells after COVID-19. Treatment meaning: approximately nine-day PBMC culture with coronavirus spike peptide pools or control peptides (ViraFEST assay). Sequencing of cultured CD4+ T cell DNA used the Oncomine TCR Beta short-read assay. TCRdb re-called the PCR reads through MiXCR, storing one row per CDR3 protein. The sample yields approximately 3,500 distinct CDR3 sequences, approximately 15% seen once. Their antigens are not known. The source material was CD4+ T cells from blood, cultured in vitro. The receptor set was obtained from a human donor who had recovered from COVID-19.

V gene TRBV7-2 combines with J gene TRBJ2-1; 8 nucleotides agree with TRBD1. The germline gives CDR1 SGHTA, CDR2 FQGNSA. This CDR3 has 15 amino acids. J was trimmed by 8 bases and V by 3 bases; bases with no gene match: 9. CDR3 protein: CASSFQGASGHEQFF. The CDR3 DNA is TGTGCCAGCAGCTTCCAGGGGGCGTCAGGTCATGAGCAGTTCTTC.

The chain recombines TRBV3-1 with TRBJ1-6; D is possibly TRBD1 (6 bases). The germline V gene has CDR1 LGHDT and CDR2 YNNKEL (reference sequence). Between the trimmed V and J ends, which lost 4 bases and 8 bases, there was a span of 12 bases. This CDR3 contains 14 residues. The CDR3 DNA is TGTGCCAGCAGCCTGGTAGGGGGGGATTCACCCCTCCACTTT. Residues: CASSLVGGDSPLHF. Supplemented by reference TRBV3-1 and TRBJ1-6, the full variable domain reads DTAVSQTPKYLVTQMGNDKSIKCEQNLGHDTMYWYKQDSKKFLKIMFSYNNKELIINETVPNRFSPKSPDKAHLNLHINSLELGDSAVYFCASSLVGGDSPLHFGNGTRLTVT.

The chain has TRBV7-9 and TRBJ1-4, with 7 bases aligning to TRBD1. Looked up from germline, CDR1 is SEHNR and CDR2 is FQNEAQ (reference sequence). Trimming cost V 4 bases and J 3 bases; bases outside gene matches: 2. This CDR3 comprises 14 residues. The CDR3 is CASSSRGANEKLFF. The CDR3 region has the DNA TGTGCCAGCAGCTCCAGGGGGGCTAATGAAAAACTGTTTTTT.

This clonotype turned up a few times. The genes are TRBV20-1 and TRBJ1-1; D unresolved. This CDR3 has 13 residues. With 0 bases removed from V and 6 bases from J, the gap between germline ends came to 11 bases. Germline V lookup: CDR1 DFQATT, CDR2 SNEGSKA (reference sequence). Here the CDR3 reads CSARDPRDAEAFF. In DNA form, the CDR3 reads TGCAGTGCTAGAGATCCCCGGGATGCTGAAGCTTTCTTT.

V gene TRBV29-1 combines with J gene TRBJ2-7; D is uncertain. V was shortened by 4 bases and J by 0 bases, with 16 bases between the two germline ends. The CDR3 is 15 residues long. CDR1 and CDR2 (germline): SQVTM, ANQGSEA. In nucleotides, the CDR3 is TGCAGCGTTGGGGGTGGGCCGAAAAGCTCCTACGAGCAGTACTTC. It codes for CSVGGGPKSSYEQYF.

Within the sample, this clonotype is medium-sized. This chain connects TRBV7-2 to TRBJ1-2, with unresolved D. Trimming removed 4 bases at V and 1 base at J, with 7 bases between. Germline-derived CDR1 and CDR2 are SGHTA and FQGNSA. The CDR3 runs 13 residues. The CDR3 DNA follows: TGTGCCAGCAGCTACGACGGTAACTATGGCTACACCTTC. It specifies CASSYDGNYGYTF. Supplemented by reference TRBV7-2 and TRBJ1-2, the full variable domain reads GAGVSQSPSNKVTEKGKDVELRCDPISGHTALYWYRQSLGQGLEFLIYFQGNSAPDKSGLPSDRFSAERTGGSVSTLTIQRTQQEDSAVYLCASSYDGNYGYTFGSGTRLTVV.

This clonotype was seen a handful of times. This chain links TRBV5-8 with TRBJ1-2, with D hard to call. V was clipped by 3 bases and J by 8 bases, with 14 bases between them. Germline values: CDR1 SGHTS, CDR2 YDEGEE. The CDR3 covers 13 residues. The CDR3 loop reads CASSSGVGLGYTF. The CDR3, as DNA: TGTGCCAGCAGCTCTGGGGTGGGCCTAGGCTACACCTTC.

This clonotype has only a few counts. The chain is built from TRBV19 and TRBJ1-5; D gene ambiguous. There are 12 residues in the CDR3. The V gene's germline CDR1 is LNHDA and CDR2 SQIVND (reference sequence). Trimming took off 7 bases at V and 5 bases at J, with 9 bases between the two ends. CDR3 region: CASMGLYQPQHF. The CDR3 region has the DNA TGTGCCAGTATGGGCCTTTATCAGCCCCAGCATTTT. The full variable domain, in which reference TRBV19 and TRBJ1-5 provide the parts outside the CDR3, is DGGITQSPKYLFRKEGQNVTLSCEQNLNHDAMYWYRQDPGQGLRLIYYSQIVNDFQKGDIAEGYSVSREKKESFPLTVTSAQKNPTAFYLCASMGLYQPQHFGDGTRLSIL.

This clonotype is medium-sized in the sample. Here the CDR3 DNA reads TGTGCCATCACGCGGGACTTAAGTTCACCCCTCCACTTT. Encoded protein: CAITRDLSSPLHF. This chain uses TRBV10-3 with TRBJ1-6, with D possibly being TRBD1 (5 bases). There are 13 residues in the CDR3. In germline, CDR1 is ENHRY, CDR2 SYGVKD. The V gene lost 7 bases and the J gene lost 9 bases, with 13 bases spanning the gap.

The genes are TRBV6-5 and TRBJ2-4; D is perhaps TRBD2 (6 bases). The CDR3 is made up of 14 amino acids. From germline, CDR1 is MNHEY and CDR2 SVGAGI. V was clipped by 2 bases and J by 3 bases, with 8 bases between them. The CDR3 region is CASSYVGGKNIQYF. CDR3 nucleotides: TGTGCCAGCAGTTACGTCGGGGGCAAAAACATTCAGTACTTC.

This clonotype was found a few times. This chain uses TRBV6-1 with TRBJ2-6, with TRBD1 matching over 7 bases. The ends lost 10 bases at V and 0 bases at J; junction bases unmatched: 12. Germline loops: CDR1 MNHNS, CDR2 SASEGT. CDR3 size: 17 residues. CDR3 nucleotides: TGTGCCACGTTACGACAGGGTGGGACCTCTGGGGCCAACGTCCTGACTTTC. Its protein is CATLRQGGTSGANVLTF.

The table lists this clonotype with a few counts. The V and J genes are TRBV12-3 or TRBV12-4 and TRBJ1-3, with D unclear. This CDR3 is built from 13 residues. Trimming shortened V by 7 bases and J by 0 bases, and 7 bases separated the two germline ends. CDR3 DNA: TGTGCCAGCACCTCGTACTCTGGAAACACCATATATTTT. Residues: CASTSYSGNTIYF.

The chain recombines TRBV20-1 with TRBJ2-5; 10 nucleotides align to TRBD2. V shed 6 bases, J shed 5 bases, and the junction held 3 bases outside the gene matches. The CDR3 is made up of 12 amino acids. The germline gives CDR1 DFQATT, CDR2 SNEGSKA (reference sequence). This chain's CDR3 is CSALAGDETQYF. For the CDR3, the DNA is TGCAGTGCCCTAGCGGGGGATGAGACCCAGTACTTC.

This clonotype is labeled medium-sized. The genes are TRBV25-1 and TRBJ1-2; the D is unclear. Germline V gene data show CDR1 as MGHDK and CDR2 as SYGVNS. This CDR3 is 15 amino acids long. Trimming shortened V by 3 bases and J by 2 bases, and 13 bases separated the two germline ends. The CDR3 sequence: CASSEPTAGNYGYTF. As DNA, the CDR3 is TGTGCCAGCAGTGAGCCGACCGCGGGGAACTATGGCTACACCTTC.

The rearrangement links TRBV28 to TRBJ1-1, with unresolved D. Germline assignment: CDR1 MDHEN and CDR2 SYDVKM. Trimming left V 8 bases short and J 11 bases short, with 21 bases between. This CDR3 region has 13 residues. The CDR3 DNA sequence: TGTGCCAGCCGAACGGACCCGCAGAAAGGGGCTTTCTTT. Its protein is CASRTDPQKGAFF.

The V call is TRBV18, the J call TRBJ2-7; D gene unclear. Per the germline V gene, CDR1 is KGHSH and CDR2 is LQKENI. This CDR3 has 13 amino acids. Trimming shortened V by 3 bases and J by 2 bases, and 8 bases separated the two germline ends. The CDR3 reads CASSPPQAYEQYF. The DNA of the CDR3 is TGTGCCAGCTCACCTCCGCAGGCCTACGAGCAGTACTTC.